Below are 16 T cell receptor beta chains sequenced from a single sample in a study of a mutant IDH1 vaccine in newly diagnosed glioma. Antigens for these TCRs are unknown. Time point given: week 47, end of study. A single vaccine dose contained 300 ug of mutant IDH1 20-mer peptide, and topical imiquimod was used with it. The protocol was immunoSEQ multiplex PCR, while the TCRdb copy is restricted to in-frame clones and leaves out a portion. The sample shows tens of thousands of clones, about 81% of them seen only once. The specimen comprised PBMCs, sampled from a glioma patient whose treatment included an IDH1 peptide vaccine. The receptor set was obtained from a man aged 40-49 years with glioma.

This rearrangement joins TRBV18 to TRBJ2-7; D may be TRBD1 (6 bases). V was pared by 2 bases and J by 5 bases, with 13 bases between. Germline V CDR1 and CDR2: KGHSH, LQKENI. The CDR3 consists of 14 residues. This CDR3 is CASSPSTGYDEQYF. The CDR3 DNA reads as TGTGCCAGCTCACCATCAACAGGGTACGACGAGCAGTACTTC.

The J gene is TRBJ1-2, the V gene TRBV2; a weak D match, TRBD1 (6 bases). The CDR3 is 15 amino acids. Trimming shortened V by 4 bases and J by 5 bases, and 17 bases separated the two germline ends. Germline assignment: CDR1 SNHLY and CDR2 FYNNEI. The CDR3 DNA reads TGTGCCAGCAGTGCCCGACAGGACGCTAGTTATGGCTACACCTTC. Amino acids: CASSARQDASYGYTF.

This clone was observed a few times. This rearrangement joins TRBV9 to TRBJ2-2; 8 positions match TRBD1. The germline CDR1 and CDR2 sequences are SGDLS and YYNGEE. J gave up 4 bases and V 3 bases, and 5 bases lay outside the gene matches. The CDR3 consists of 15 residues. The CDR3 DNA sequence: TGTGCCAGCAGCGGCAGGGGGCGCATCACCGGGGAGCTGTTTTTT. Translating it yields CASSGRGRITGELFF.

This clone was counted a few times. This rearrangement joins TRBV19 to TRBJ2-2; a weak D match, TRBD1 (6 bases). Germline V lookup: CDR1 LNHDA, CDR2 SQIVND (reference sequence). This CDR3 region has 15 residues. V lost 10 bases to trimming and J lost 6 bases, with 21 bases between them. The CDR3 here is CATRLDRISAGELFF. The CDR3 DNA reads TGTGCCACCCGGTTGGACAGAATCTCTGCCGGGGAGCTGTTTTTT.

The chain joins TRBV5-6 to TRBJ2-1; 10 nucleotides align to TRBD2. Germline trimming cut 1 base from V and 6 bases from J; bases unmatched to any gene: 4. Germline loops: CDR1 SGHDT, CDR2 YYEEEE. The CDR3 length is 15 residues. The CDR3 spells CASSLRPSGSNEQFF. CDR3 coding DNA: TGTGCCAGCAGCTTGAGGCCTAGCGGGAGCAATGAGCAGTTCTTC.

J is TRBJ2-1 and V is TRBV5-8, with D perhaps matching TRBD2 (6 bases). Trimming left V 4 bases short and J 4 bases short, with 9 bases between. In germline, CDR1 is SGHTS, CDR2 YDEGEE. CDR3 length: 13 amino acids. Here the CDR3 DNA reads TGTGCCAGCAGCATGAGCGGGTACAATGAGCAGTTCTTC. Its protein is CASSMSGYNEQFF.

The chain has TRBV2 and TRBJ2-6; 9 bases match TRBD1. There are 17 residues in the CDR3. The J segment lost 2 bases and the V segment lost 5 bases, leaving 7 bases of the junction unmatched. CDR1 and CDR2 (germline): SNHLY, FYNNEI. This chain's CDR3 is CASSSGQGSAGANVLTF. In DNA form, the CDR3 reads TGTGCCAGCAGTTCGGGACAGGGAAGCGCTGGGGCCAACGTCCTGACTTTC.

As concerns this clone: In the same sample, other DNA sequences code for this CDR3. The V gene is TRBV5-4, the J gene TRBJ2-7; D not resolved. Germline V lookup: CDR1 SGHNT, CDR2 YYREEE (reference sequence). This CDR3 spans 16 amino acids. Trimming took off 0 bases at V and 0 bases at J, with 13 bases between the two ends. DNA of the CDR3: TGTGCCAGCAGCTTGGCCGGGCAAGGGCGCTCCTACGAGCAGTACTTC. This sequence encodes CASSLAGQGRSYEQYF.

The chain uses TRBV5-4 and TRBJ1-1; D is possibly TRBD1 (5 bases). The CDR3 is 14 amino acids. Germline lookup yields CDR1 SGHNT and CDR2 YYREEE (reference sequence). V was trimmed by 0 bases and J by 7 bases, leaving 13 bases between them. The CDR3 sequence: CASSLVQGGGEAFF. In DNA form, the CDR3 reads TGTGCCAGCAGCTTGGTGCAGGGAGGAGGTGAAGCTTTCTTT.

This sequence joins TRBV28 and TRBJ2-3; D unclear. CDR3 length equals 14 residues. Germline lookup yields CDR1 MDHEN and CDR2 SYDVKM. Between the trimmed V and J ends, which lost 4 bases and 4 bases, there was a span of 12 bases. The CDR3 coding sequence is TGTGCCAGCAGTTCACCTCGGTCTGCAGATACGCAGTATTTT. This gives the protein CASSSPRSADTQYF.

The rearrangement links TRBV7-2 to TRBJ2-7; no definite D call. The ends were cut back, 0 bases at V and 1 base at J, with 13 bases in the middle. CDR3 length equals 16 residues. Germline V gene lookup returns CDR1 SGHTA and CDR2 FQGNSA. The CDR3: CASSLAVVPTSYEQYF. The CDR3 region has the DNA TGTGCCAGCAGCTTAGCCGTGGTGCCTACTTCCTACGAGCAGTACTTC. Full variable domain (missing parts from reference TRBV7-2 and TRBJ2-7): GAGVSQSPSNKVTEKGKDVELRCDPISGHTALYWYRQSLGQGLEFLIYFQGNSAPDKSGLPSDRFSAERTGGSVSTLTIQRTQQEDSAVYLCASSLAVVPTSYEQYFGPGTRLTVT.

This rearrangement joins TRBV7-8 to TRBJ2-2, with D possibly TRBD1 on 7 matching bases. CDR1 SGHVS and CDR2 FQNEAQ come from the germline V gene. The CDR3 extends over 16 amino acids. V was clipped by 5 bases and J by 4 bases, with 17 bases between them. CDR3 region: CASSDLYRGGTGELFF. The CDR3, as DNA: TGTGCCAGCAGCGATCTCTACAGGGGAGGCACCGGGGAGCTGTTTTTT.

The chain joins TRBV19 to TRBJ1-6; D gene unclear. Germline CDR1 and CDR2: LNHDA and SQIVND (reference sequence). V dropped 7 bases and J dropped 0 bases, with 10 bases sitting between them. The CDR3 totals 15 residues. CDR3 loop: CASIEGSSYNSPLHF. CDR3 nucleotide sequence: TGTGCCAGTATCGAGGGAAGCTCCTATAATTCACCCCTCCACTTT.

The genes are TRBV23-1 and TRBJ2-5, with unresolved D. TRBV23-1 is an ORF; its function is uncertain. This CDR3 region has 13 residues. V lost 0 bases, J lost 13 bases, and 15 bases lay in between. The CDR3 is CASSQSAGPLTYF. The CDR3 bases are TGCGCCAGCAGTCAATCGGCCGGGCCCCTAACGTACTTC.

The CDR3 DNA is TGTGCCAGCAGCTTGCCAGGGAGTTTATACGAGCAGTACTTC. Its translation: CASSLPGSLYEQYF. The V gene is TRBV5-5, the J gene TRBJ2-7, with D perhaps TRBD1 or TRBD2 (5 bases each). Between the trimmed V and J ends, which lost 1 base and 4 bases, there was a span of 12 bases. Germline CDR1 is SGHKS and CDR2 is YYEKEE (reference sequence). The CDR3 contains 14 residues.

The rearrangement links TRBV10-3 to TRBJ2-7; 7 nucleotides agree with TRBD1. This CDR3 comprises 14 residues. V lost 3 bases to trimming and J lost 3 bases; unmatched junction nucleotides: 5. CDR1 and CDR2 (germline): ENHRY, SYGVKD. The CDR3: CAISDSTGSYEQYF. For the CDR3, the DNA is TGTGCCATCAGTGATTCGACAGGGAGCTACGAGCAGTACTTC.